This TCR beta chain appears in the sequencing data of a study of CD8+CD57+ T cells in acquired aplastic anemia. Background on the study: Sorted CD4+ and CD8+ cells gave an average of approximately 3.4 ug of DNA.

The template used for profiling TCR beta VDJ and CDR3 was genomic DNA. TCRdb re-derived calls from the reads in MiXCR, one entry per CDR3 protein. The table records approximately 65,000 distinct CDR3 sequences, roughly 54% of them present only once. Notes on this clonotype: Its specificity is not known. At one end the junction does not follow the germline gene, possibly because of a read error.

Study-level findings and limits: No significant patient-versus-control difference appeared in CD8+ Simpson's diversity.

The CDR3 covers 14 residues. Germline assignment: CDR1 LNHDA and CDR2 SQIVND (reference sequence). The sequenced sample consisted of sorted CD4+, CD8+, or CD8+CD57+ T cells (not recorded which) from PBMCs. The rearrangement links TRBV19 to TRBJ2-1; 7 bases align to TRBD2. The TCR was taken from a human donor in good health, serving as a control. This chain's CDR3 is CASNRSGTVNEQFF. CDR3 coding DNA: TGCGCCAGTAATCGCAGCGGGACGGTCAATGAGCAGTTCTTC. Full variable domain (missing parts from reference TRBV19 and TRBJ2-1): DGGITQSPKYLFRKEGQNVTLSCEQNLNHDAMYWYRQDPGQGLRLIYYSQIVNDFQKGDIAEGYSVSREKKESFPLTVTSAQKNPTAFYLCASNRSGTVNEQFFGPGTRLTVL.